This TCR beta chain stems from a study of blood T cell repertoires in COVID-19. J was trimmed by 7 bases and V by 8 bases; bases with no gene match: 7. CDR3 length: 14 residues. The germline V gene encodes CDR1 WSHSY and CDR2 SAAADI. Method: immunoSEQ multiplex PCR; TCRdb's copy keeps in-frame clones and lacks some. This sample has approximately 210,000 clones, with about 91% found just once. The sequence was collected from a woman aged 40 to 49 with acute or convalescent COVID-19. Sequencing was carried out using peripheral blood. The chain recombines TRBV10-2 with TRBJ2-1, with 11 bases identical to TRBD2. The CDR3: CASARGLAANEQFF. Written as DNA, the CDR3 is TGCGCCAGCGCACGGGGACTAGCGGCGAATGAGCAGTTCTTC.